This T cell receptor beta chain appears in the sequencing data of a study of T cell changes during pregnancy in multiple sclerosis. Assay used: immunoSEQ multiplex PCR; TCRdb lists only in-frame clones, some missing. The sample lists some 80,000 clones, just over 90% occurring once. This CDR3 has 17 amino acids. The V gene's germline CDR1 is SGHTA and CDR2 FQGTGA. V was pared by 5 bases and J by 0 bases, with 17 bases between. The chain couples TRBV7-3 to TRBJ1-3; D gene ambiguous. This receptor was obtained from a female donor with multiple sclerosis, enrolled in a pregnancy study. Specimen: peripheral blood, collected in the first trimester of pregnancy. CDR3: CASSPPPAKSSGNTIYF. The DNA for the CDR3 is TGTGCCAGCAGCCCGCCCCCCGCCAAGAGCTCTGGAAACACCATATATTTT.